The next 32 T cell receptor beta chains were all read from a single sample in a study of cytomegalovirus exposure and HLA in healthy donors. In the PCR, 60 Vbeta and 13 Jbeta primers were used. Data came from immunoSEQ multiplex PCR; TCRdb stores just in-frame clones and leaves some out. This sample has around 100,000 clones, with 78% found just once. Sequenced input: PBMCs. The receptors here all came from a woman aged 40 to 50 in good health and CMV-seropositive.

The chain combines TRBV11-2 with TRBJ1-2; the match to TRBD1 covers 8 bases. The V segment lost 5 bases and the J segment 8 bases; nucleotides outside the gene matches: 4. Germline CDR1 reads SGHAT; CDR2 reads FQNNGV. This CDR3 spans 12 amino acids. CDR3 in amino acids: CASSAGGEGYTF. CDR3 nucleotide sequence: TGTGCCAGCAGCGCAGGGGGCGAGGGCTACACCTTC.

The chain joins TRBV6-6 to TRBJ1-1, with TRBD1 matching over 9 bases. V lost 4 bases to trimming and J lost 7 bases; unmatched junction nucleotides: 10. There are 15 residues in the CDR3. Germline lookup yields CDR1 MNHNY and CDR2 SVGAGI (reference sequence). The CDR3 loop reads CASSSIQGALGEAFF. The CDR3 bases are TGTGCCAGCAGTTCCATACAGGGGGCGCTCGGTGAAGCTTTCTTT.

The chain recombines TRBV29-1 with TRBJ2-7; 8 nucleotides agree with TRBD1. This CDR3 region has 14 residues. Germline V gives CDR1 SQVTM, CDR2 ANQGSEA. The V segment lost 1 base and the J segment 2 bases; nucleotides outside the gene matches: 4. The CDR3 is CSVEAGDRTYEQYF. In nucleotides, the CDR3 is TGCAGCGTTGAAGCAGGGGACAGGACCTACGAGCAGTACTTC.

The chain joins TRBV2 to TRBJ2-5; 10 bases align to TRBD1. CDR1 and CDR2 (germline): SNHLY, FYNNEI. CDR3 size: 14 residues. Trimming at V came to 6 bases and at J to 4 bases, leaving 5 bases not matched to a gene. The CDR3 region has the DNA TGTGCCAGCAGCCGGGACAGGGGACGAGAGACCCAGTACTTC. Translated, it gives CASSRDRGRETQYF.

This chain uses TRBV5-8 with TRBJ2-7; weak D call: TRBD2 (6 bases). Germline V gene sequence: CDR1 SGHTS, CDR2 YDEGEE. Trimming removed 5 bases from V and 4 bases from J, with 19 bases in between. The CDR3 runs 15 residues. CDR3 sequence (DNA): TGTGCCAGCAGTCCCTTGCCGGGAGACTTTTACGAGCAGTACTTC. Translation gives CASSPLPGDFYEQYF.

The chain uses TRBV19 and TRBJ2-1, with D perhaps TRBD2 (6 bases). The CDR3 runs to 16 residues. The germline V gene has CDR1 LNHDA and CDR2 SQIVND (reference sequence). Deletions cut 6 bases from V and 0 bases from J, with 15 bases between. Here the CDR3 reads CASSPAGGVSYNEQFF. DNA of the CDR3: TGTGCCAGTAGCCCCGCGGGCGGGGTCTCCTACAATGAGCAGTTCTTC.

The chain is built from TRBV2 and TRBJ2-1; the match to TRBD1 covers 10 bases. Trimming removed 6 bases from V and 3 bases from J; junction bases left unmatched: 11. The CDR3 is made up of 17 amino acids. Germline lookup yields CDR1 SNHLY and CDR2 FYNNEI. The CDR3 DNA is TGTGCCAGCAGACCGGGGACAGGGGTTGAACACTACAATGAGCAGTTCTTC. This encodes CASRPGTGVEHYNEQFF.

The chain is built from TRBV19 and TRBJ2-1, with TRBD1 identical over 7 bases. This CDR3 is built from 16 residues. The V gene's germline CDR1 is LNHDA and CDR2 SQIVND (reference sequence). The V gene end was trimmed by 3 bases and the J gene end by 6 bases; junction bases not matched to a gene: 11. This CDR3 reads CASSITGVSSFNEQFF. The CDR3 nucleotides are TGTGCCAGTAGTATTACAGGGGTTTCATCATTCAATGAGCAGTTCTTC.

The CDR3 bases are TGTGCCAGCTCAGAGGTGACAGGGCCAGCTTTCTTT. This sequence encodes CASSEVTGPAFF. J is TRBJ1-1 and V is TRBV18; 7 positions agree with TRBD1. The CDR3 extends over 12 amino acids. The junction had 7 bases not matched to a gene; V was cut back by 5 bases and J by 10 bases. The germline V gene has CDR1 KGHSH and CDR2 LQKENI. The full variable domain, rest sourced from reference TRBV18 and TRBJ1-1, is NAGVMQNPRHLVRRRGQEARLRCSPMKGHSHVYWYRQLPEEGLKFMVYLQKENIIDESGMPKERFSAEFPKEGPSILRIQQVVRGDSAAYFCASSEVTGPAFFGQGTRLTVV.

The chain carries TRBV19 and TRBJ2-6, with D perhaps TRBD1 (6 bases). The ends were cut back, 2 bases at V and 2 bases at J, with 10 bases in the middle. CDR3 size: 16 residues. Per the germline V gene, CDR1 is LNHDA and CDR2 is SQIVND (reference sequence). The CDR3 DNA reads as TGTGCCAGTAGTATACGGGCAGGGGCTGGGGCCAACGTCCTGACTTTC. Amino acids: CASSIRAGAGANVLTF.

The chain joins TRBV2 to TRBJ2-3, with no clear D. V was shortened by 6 bases and J by 8 bases, with 12 bases between the two germline ends. Germline CDR1 and CDR2: SNHLY and FYNNEI. The CDR3 totals 12 residues. The CDR3 sequence: CASRAPSPTQYF. The CDR3 region has the DNA TGTGCCAGCAGGGCGCCTAGTCCTACGCAGTATTTT.

The chain has TRBV4-1 and TRBJ2-7; TRBD1 matches 8 bases. V lost 1 base and J lost 2; bases outside the gene matches: 4. Germline V lookup: CDR1 MGHRA, CDR2 YSYEKL. The CDR3 spans 15 residues. CDR3: CASSQGTGRTYEQYF. The CDR3 bases are TGCGCCAGCAGCCAAGGGACAGGGCGGACCTACGAGCAGTACTTC.

The DNA of the CDR3 is TGTGCCAGCAGCCAATCGCTAAACACTGAAGCTTTCTTT. Protein product: CASSQSLNTEAFF. The chain recombines TRBV16 with TRBJ1-1, with D hard to call. The CDR3 runs to 13 residues. Trimming pared 0 bases from V and 2 bases from J, leaving 4 bases between. CDR1 and CDR2 from the germline V gene are KGHSY and FQNENV.

J is TRBJ1-5 and V is TRBV10-1; the match to TRBD1 covers 8 bases. This CDR3 contains 15 residues. The V gene end was trimmed by 7 bases and the J gene end by 2 bases; junction bases not matched to a gene: 7. Germline V gene lookup returns CDR1 WNHNN and CDR2 SYGVQD (reference sequence). The CDR3 DNA follows: TGCGCCAGCACATACCCGACAGGGGGCAATCAGCCCCAGCATTTT. Protein: CASTYPTGGNQPQHF.

The rearrangement joins TRBV7-2 to TRBJ2-1; no clear D gene. The CDR3 extends over 13 amino acids. With 5 bases removed from V and 0 bases from J, the gap between germline ends came to 5 bases. Per germline, CDR1 SGHTA and CDR2 FQGNSA. The CDR3 spells CASSESSYNEQFF. As DNA, the CDR3 is TGTGCCAGCAGCGAGAGCTCCTACAATGAGCAGTTCTTC.

This chain connects TRBV7-9 to TRBJ2-1, with TRBD1 matching over 9 bases. V shed 5 bases and J 7 bases; nucleotides not matched to a gene: 12. CDR3 size: 16 residues. Germline V lookup: CDR1 SEHNR, CDR2 FQNEAQ (reference sequence). CDR3 nucleotides: TGTGCCAGCAGCCCGCCGGGACAGGGCATTGGAAATGAGCAGTTCTTC. It is translated as CASSPPGQGIGNEQFF.

This clone was seen only a few times. This rearrangement joins TRBV19 to TRBJ2-1; 9 bases agree with TRBD2. In germline, CDR1 is LNHDA, CDR2 SQIVND (reference sequence). Trimming removed 6 bases from V and 7 bases from J; junction bases left unmatched: 16. The CDR3 is 17 amino acids. The CDR3 reads CASSPGGRAGGRNEQFF. The CDR3 bases are TGTGCCAGTAGCCCAGGGGGACGAGCGGGAGGCCGGAATGAGCAGTTCTTC. The complete variable domain, with remaining parts taken from reference TRBV19 and TRBJ2-1, reads DGGITQSPKYLFRKEGQNVTLSCEQNLNHDAMYWYRQDPGQGLRLIYYSQIVNDFQKGDIAEGYSVSREKKESFPLTVTSAQKNPTAFYLCASSPGGRAGGRNEQFFGPGTRLTVL.

CDR3 DNA: TGTGCCAGCAGCTTCCAAGAGACCCAGTACTTC. Translation gives CASSFQETQYF. The chain couples TRBV6-6 to TRBJ2-5; D gene ambiguous. With 6 bases removed from V and 1 base from J, the gap between germline ends came to 3 bases. From germline, CDR1 is MNHNY and CDR2 SVGAGI (reference sequence). CDR3 length: 11 residues.

The chain has TRBV27 and TRBJ2-7; 11 bases fit TRBD2. Germline V lookup: CDR1 MNHEY, CDR2 SMNVEV (reference sequence). The CDR3 is 14 residues long. Trimming removed 6 bases from V and 6 bases from J; junction bases left unmatched: 7. The CDR3 loop reads CASRKTSGKGEQYF. The CDR3 coding sequence is TGTGCCAGCAGAAAGACTAGCGGGAAAGGCGAGCAGTACTTC.

The chain couples TRBV4-1 to TRBJ2-3; D uncertain. The CDR3 runs to 14 residues. With 0 bases removed from V and 4 bases from J, the gap between germline ends came to 8 bases. In germline, CDR1 is MGHRA, CDR2 YSYEKL. The chain's CDR3 is CASSQEQRPDTQYF. The CDR3 DNA reads TGCGCCAGCAGCCAAGAGCAGCGACCAGATACGCAGTATTTT.

The CDR3 sequence is CASSGAGTSGGYNEQFF. The CDR3 DNA sequence: TGTGCCAGCAGTGGGGCCGGGACTAGCGGAGGCTACAATGAGCAGTTCTTC. V usage is TRBV6-1 and J usage is TRBJ2-1; 11 positions agree with TRBD2. The germline V gene encodes CDR1 MNHNS and CDR2 SASEGT. V lost 4 bases to trimming and J lost 3 bases; unmatched junction nucleotides: 8. CDR3 length equals 17 residues.

The DNA for the CDR3 is TGTGCCAGCAGCGCGCGAGGCTCTGGGGCCAACGTCCTGACTTTC. Translating gives CASSARGSGANVLTF. The chain links TRBV5-6 to TRBJ2-6; no clear D gene. Trimming shortened V by 4 bases and J by 0 bases, and 8 bases separated the two germline ends. This CDR3 region has 15 residues. Germline V CDR1 and CDR2: SGHDT, YYEEEE.

V and J are TRBV9 and TRBJ2-5, with 8 bases matching TRBD1. With V trimmed by 3 bases and J by 6 bases, 13 bases remained unmatched. CDR1 and CDR2 from the germline V gene are SGDLS and YYNGEE. The CDR3 runs 16 residues. DNA for the CDR3: TGTGCCAGCAGCGACGGGGAGGCAGGGGGCGCGAAGACCCAGTACTTC. It codes for CASSDGEAGGAKTQYF. The entire variable domain, with the rest obtained from reference TRBV9 and TRBJ2-5, is as follows: DSGVTQTPKHLITATGQRVTLRCSPRSGDLSVYWYQQSLDQGLQFLIQYYNGEERAKGNILERFSAQQFPDLHSELNLSSLELGDSALYFCASSDGEAGGAKTQYFGPGTRLLVL.

J is TRBJ2-1 and V is TRBV9, with 8 bases lining up with TRBD2. V gave up 3 bases and J gave up 7 bases; unmatched junction bases: 9. Germline V gives CDR1 SGDLS, CDR2 YYNGEE. This CDR3 is 15 amino acids long. The CDR3 coding sequence is TGTGCCAGCAGCGCCCAGGGACTAGTGTCAAATGAGCAGTTCTTC. Translation: CASSAQGLVSNEQFF.

The genes are TRBV29-1 and TRBJ2-2; D might be TRBD2 (5 bases). The germline V gene encodes CDR1 SQVTM and CDR2 ANQGSEA. The CDR3 runs to 12 residues. V was trimmed by 5 bases and J by 5 bases, leaving 9 bases between them. The CDR3: CSVYRGTGELFF. The CDR3 DNA reads as TGCAGCGTTTACCGGGGTACCGGGGAGCTGTTTTTT.

The chain employs TRBV5-1 and TRBJ2-5, with TRBD1 matching 7 bases. The length of the CDR3 is 15 residues. After removal of 1 base from V and 3 bases from J, the junction contained 6 bases not matched to a gene. Per germline, CDR1 SGHRS and CDR2 YFSETQ. The CDR3: CASSLLVTGEETQYF. The CDR3 DNA sequence: TGCGCCAGCAGCTTGCTTGTTACAGGGGAAGAGACCCAGTACTTC.

The count of this clone is one. CDR3 residues: CASSMGAADTQYF. The CDR3 region has the DNA TGTGCCAGTAGTATGGGGGCAGCAGATACGCAGTATTTT. The rearrangement joins TRBV19 to TRBJ2-3, with TRBD1 as a possible D gene (6 bases). This CDR3 is 13 amino acids long. In germline, CDR1 is LNHDA, CDR2 SQIVND (reference sequence). Trimming removed 3 bases from V and 4 bases from J, with 8 bases in between.

The chain employs TRBV5-1 and TRBJ2-7, with D possibly TRBD1 on 6 matching bases. This CDR3 spans 15 amino acids. Germline loops: CDR1 SGHRS, CDR2 YFSETQ. Trimming cost V 0 bases and J 4 bases, with 14 bases left between them. The CDR3 sequence is CASSLEQGGRYEQYF. For the CDR3, the DNA is TGCGCCAGCAGCTTGGAACAGGGCGGACGATACGAGCAGTACTTC.

This clone was seen just once. The chain has TRBV7-9 and TRBJ1-1; 8 bases agree with TRBD1. The germline CDR1 and CDR2 sequences are SEHNR and FQNEAQ (reference sequence). The CDR3 spans 13 residues. The V gene end was trimmed by 5 bases and the J gene end by 4 bases; junction bases not matched to a gene: 3. CDR3 in amino acids: CASSPQGGTEAFF. CDR3 bases: TGTGCCAGCAGCCCACAGGGGGGCACTGAAGCTTTCTTT.

The chain combines TRBV10-3 with TRBJ2-1, with TRBD2 identical over 9 bases. Trimming cost V 6 bases and J 3 bases; bases outside gene matches: 6. Per the germline V gene, CDR1 is ENHRY and CDR2 is SYGVKD. The CDR3 totals 15 residues. As DNA, the CDR3 is TGTGCCATCAGCCTCAGACTAGCGGACTACAATGAGCAGTTCTTC. It translates to CAISLRLADYNEQFF.

V is TRBV6-6 and J is TRBJ2-5; 7 positions agree with TRBD2. With 6 bases clipped from V and 1 base from J, the junction kept 11 bases outside the gene matches. The CDR3 has 16 residues. The germline V gene has CDR1 MNHNY and CDR2 SVGAGI (reference sequence). CDR3 region: CASRDGGTRGQETQYF. The DNA for the CDR3 is TGTGCCAGCAGGGACGGGGGGACCCGGGGCCAAGAGACCCAGTACTTC.

The rearrangement uses TRBV6-6 and TRBJ2-5; TRBD1 is a possible D gene (6 bases). V was clipped by 7 bases and J by 9 bases, with 18 bases between them. In germline, CDR1 is MNHNY, CDR2 SVGAGI (reference sequence). CDR3 length: 13 amino acids. CDR3 amino acids: CASKDSKSGAQYF. CDR3 nucleotides: TGTGCCAGCAAGGACAGCAAGAGTGGGGCCCAGTACTTC.